One T cell receptor (beta chain) is described in this entry. This CDR3 fails to terminate in the conserved phenylalanine or tryptophan, so it likely reflects a read error. The sample belongs to a study of Graves' ophthalmopathy and Graves' hyperthyroidism. Study at large: Absence of ophthalmopathy within 18 months of follow-up defined stable hyperthyroidism.

Hyperthyroidism patients, all newly diagnosed, had under 2 months' duration and ages of 18 to 65. Other autoimmune diseases, uncontrolled infections, pregnancy and lactation each led to patient exclusion. Amplification from RNA transcripts yielded the TCR beta CDR3 regions. The first-round RT-PCR employed HTBI primers together with the Qiagen OneStep RT-PCR kit. A multiplex PCR was then performed as the second round. MiXCR, applied by TCRdb to the multiplex PCR reads, yields one record per CDR3 protein. Of around 590,000 distinct CDR3 sequences in the sample, about two fifths were seen once. The clonotype originates from an adult man with Graves' hyperthyroidism. The sample taken for sequencing was peripheral blood or thyroid tissue (not recorded which).

CDR3 DNA sequence: TGTGCCAGCAGATCAGGGGGCGGGAGTGGCTACACCCTC. Translating it yields CASRSGGGSGYTL. V usage is TRBV7-9 and J usage is TRBJ1-2; 8 positions match TRBD1. Per germline, CDR1 SEHNR and CDR2 FQNEAQ (reference sequence). The CDR3 extends over 13 amino acids. Trimming removed 6 bases from V and 7 bases from J; junction bases left unmatched: 7.